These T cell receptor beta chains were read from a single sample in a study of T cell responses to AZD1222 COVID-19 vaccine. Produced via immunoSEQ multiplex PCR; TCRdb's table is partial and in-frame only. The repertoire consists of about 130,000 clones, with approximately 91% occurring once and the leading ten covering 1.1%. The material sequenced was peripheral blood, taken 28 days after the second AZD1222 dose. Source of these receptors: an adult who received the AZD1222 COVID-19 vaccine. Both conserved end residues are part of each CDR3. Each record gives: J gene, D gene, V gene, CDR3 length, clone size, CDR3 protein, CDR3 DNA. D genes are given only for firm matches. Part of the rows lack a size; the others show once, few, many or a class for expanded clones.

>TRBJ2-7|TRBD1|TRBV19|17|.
CASSIINGQGSGTGQYF
TGTGCCAGTAGTATAATAAATGGACAGGGATCCGGTACTGGGCAGTACTTC
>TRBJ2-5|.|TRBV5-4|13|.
CASSLSDLKTQYF
TGTGCCAGCAGCCTTTCCGATTTAAAGACCCAGTACTTC
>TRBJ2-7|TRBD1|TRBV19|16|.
CASSKNDRAFPYEQYF
TGTGCCAGTAGTAAGAACGACAGGGCCTTCCCCTACGAGCAGTACTTC
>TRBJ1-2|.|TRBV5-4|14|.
CASSLNLQDYGYTF
TGTGCCAGCAGCCTCAACCTTCAGGACTATGGCTACACCTTC
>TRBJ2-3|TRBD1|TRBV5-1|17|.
CASRPSGTGGWVDTQYF
TGCGCCAGCAGGCCCTCCGGGACAGGGGGATGGGTGGATACGCAGTATTTT
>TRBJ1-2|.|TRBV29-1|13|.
CSVEGATNYGYTF
TGCAGCGTTGAAGGGGCGACTAACTATGGCTACACCTTC
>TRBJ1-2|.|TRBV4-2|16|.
CASSQDYGRVYYGYTF
TGTGCCAGCAGCCAAGATTATGGGAGGGTTTACTATGGCTACACCTTC
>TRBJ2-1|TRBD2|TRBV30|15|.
CAWSLASGIYNEQFF
TGTGCCTGGAGTTTGGCTAGCGGGATATACAATGAGCAGTTCTTC
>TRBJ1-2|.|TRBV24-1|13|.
CATSDDQNYGYTF
TGTGCCACCAGTGACGACCAAAACTATGGCTACACCTTC
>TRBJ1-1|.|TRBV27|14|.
CASSSLQHLTEAFF
TGTGCCAGCAGTTCTCTACAGCATCTCACTGAAGCTTTCTTT
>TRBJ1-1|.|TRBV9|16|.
CASSAHHGGTNTEAFF
TGTGCCAGCAGCGCCCACCACGGGGGGACGAACACTGAAGCTTTCTTT
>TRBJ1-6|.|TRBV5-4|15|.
CASSLAGRVRSPLHF
TGTGCCAGCAGCTTGGCGGGAAGGGTTCGGTCACCCCTCCACTTT
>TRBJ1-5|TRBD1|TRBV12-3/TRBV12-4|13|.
CASSSEQGTPQHF
TGTGCCAGCAGCTCAGAACAGGGGACGCCCCAGCATTTT
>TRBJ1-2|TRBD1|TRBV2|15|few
CASSLQGVTDYGYTF
TGTGCCAGCAGTCTACAGGGGGTCACAGACTATGGCTACACCTTC
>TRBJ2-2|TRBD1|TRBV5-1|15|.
CASSLEGGHTGELFF
TGCGCCAGCAGCTTGGAAGGGGGCCACACCGGGGAGCTGTTTTTT
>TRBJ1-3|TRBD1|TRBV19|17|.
CASSNHGTVVSGNTIYF
TGTGCCAGTAGTAACCATGGGACAGTCGTCTCTGGAAACACCATATATTTT
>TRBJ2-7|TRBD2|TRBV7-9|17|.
CASSSALTSGRAREQYF
TGTGCCAGCAGCTCCGCCCTAACTAGCGGGAGGGCCCGGGAGCAGTACTTC
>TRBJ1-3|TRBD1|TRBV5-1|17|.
CASSLSPGGVPGNTIYF
TGCGCCAGCAGCCTTTCTCCAGGGGGAGTCCCTGGAAACACCATATATTTT
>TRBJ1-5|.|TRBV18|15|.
CASSPAVGGNQPQHF
TGTGCCAGCTCACCGGCGGTAGGAGGGAATCAGCCCCAGCATTTT
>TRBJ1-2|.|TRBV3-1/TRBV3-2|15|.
CASSQDPAVIYGYTF
TGTGCCAGCAGCCAAGACCCCGCGGTGATCTATGGCTACACCTTC
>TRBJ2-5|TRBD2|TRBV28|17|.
CASTRRWREEGQETQYF
TGTGCCAGCACTCGAAGGTGGCGGGAGGAGGGCCAAGAGACCCAGTACTTC
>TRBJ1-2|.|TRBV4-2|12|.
CASSWGNYGYTF
TGTGCCAGCAGTTGGGGTAACTATGGCTACACCTTC
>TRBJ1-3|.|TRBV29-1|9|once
CSVENTIYF
TGCAGCGTTGAGAACACCATATATTTT
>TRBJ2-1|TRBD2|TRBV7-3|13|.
CASSLTGEGEQFF
TGTGCCAGCAGCTTAACGGGGGAGGGTGAGCAGTTCTTC
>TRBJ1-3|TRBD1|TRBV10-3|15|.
CAISRQGISGNTIYF
TGTGCCATCAGCCGACAGGGGATCTCTGGAAACACCATATATTTT
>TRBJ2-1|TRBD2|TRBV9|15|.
CASSVAGGGYNEQFF
TGTGCCAGCAGCGTAGCGGGAGGAGGGTACAATGAGCAGTTCTTC
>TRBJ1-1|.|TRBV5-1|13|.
CASSLGGDTEAFF
TGCGCCAGCAGCTTAGGGGGGGACACTGAAGCTTTCTTT
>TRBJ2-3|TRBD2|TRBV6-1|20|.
CASSEAIGTGGGVRTDTQYF
TGTGCCAGCAGTGAAGCTATCGGGACGGGAGGAGGCGTACGAACAGATACGCAGTATTTT
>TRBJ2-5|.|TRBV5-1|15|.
CASTPLVQGGKTQYF
TGCGCCAGCACCCCCTTAGTACAGGGAGGGAAGACCCAGTACTTC
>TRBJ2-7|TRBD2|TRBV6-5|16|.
CASSYQGTSGRAEQYF
TGTGCCAGCAGTTACCAGGGGACTAGCGGGAGGGCAGAGCAGTACTTC
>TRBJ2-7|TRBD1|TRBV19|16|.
CASSGWGQGSSYEQYF
TGTGCCAGTAGTGGGTGGGGACAGGGAAGCTCCTACGAGCAGTACTTC
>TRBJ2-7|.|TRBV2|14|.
CASITGAASYEQYF
TGTGCCAGCATAACCGGTGCGGCTTCCTACGAGCAGTACTTC
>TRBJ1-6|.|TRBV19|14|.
CASSIGGFNSPLHF
TGTGCCAGTAGTATCGGGGGTTTTAATTCACCCCTCCACTTT
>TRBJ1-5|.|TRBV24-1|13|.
CATKGEGNQPQHF
TGTGCCACCAAGGGCGAGGGCAATCAGCCCCAGCATTTT
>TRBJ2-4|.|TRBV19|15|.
CASSILAGPKNIQYF
TGTGCCAGTAGTATTTTGGCAGGGCCCAAAAACATTCAGTACTTC
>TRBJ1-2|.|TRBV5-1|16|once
CASSSRPGTGNYGYTF
TGCGCCAGCAGCTCACGTCCCGGGACGGGAAACTATGGCTACACCTTC
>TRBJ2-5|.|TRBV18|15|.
CASSRGAGKQETQYF
TGTGCCAGCTCGAGGGGTGCAGGGAAACAAGAGACCCAGTACTTC
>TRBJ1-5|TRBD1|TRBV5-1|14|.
CASSLSRGGQPQHF
TGCGCCAGCAGCCTCTCCAGGGGGGGTCAGCCCCAGCATTTT